The rows below give T cell receptor beta chains drawn from one sample of a study of blood T cell repertoires in COVID-19. The assay was immunoSEQ multiplex PCR, and TCRdb's table has in-frame clones only and misses some. The sample has 250,000 or so clones, roughly nine tenths seen once; the top ten hold 6.2%. The sample was peripheral blood. The source of these receptors is a man aged 60 to 69 with acute or convalescent COVID-19. Both conserved end residues are trimmed from each CDR3.

CDR3 | J | V
ASSSGTSGIGEQY | TRBJ2-7 | TRBV18
SAAQLEAF | TRBJ1-1 | TRBV20-1
ASSIAGTTQNIQY | TRBJ2-4 | TRBV9
ASLLAGVSGNEQF | TRBJ2-1 | TRBV11-3
ASSVTGTSGSREQF | TRBJ2-1 | TRBV4-3
ASSTGVGTEAF | TRBJ1-1 | TRBV18
ASSVVRGSSGNTIY | TRBJ1-3 | TRBV4-1
ASSIRAGGTYEQY | TRBJ2-7 | TRBV19
ATSEPSGSYEQF | TRBJ2-1 | TRBV24-1
ASSQSGSERDTQY | TRBJ2-3 | TRBV3-1/TRBV3-2
AISEPGLSRYNEQF | TRBJ2-1 | TRBV10-3
ASRPTGAHGYT | TRBJ1-2 | TRBV27
ASSTFRDRDGRQY | TRBJ2-7 | TRBV27
ASSFGKDTEAF | TRBJ1-1 | TRBV7-9
ASSYLAQGDSPLH | TRBJ1-6 | TRBV6-2/TRBV6-3
ASSFLRTEAF | TRBJ1-1 | TRBV28
AWSDGIRDTQY | TRBJ2-3 | TRBV30
ASSRRDRDSRQY | TRBJ2-7 | TRBV6-6
ASRPTPGDSANYGYT | TRBJ1-2 | TRBV7-8
ASGLDSHEAF | TRBJ1-1 | TRBV12-5
ASSLAGSGTYEQY | TRBJ2-7 | TRBV5-4
ASSLASRSYNEQF | TRBJ2-1 | TRBV5-1
ASSQELAGVEQY | TRBJ2-7 | TRBV14
ASSSVAGDTQY | TRBJ2-3 | TRBV11-3
ASSWGGNTGELF | TRBJ2-2 | TRBV25-1
ASSAQRRVAKNIQY | TRBJ2-4 | TRBV5-6
ASSPLQAGNGYT | TRBJ1-2 | TRBV27
ASSPEQGAYEQY | TRBJ2-7 | TRBV5-1
ASSDSRAGANVLT | TRBJ2-6 | TRBV6-4
ASSYKTSGYNEQF | TRBJ2-1 | TRBV6-2/TRBV6-3
ASSAGTSGLTDTQY | TRBJ2-3 | TRBV7-3
ASSLVRGGNEQF | TRBJ2-1 | TRBV11-3
ASSTGTGLREAF | TRBJ1-1 | TRBV7-9
ASSASSGRDEQF | TRBJ2-1 | TRBV6-4
ASTGKERDRGPLRYGYT | TRBJ1-2 | TRBV28
TNPDRGFFEDEKLF | TRBJ1-4 | TRBV21-1
ASSQDSVGVNQPQH | TRBJ1-5 | TRBV3-1/TRBV3-2
ASSFGQGQETQY | TRBJ2-5 | TRBV7-9
ASGRLAGGVVHGTDTQY | TRBJ2-3 | TRBV27
ASSQDGGTADTQY | TRBJ2-3 | TRBV4-3
ASSLVPTSAYNEQF | TRBJ2-1 | TRBV7-3
ASSPGQGPSEQY | TRBJ2-7 | TRBV6-2/TRBV6-3
ASRNTGINQPQH | TRBJ1-5 | TRBV28
ASSVSRWNIQY | TRBJ2-4 | TRBV2
ASSVDGDSGNTIY | TRBJ1-3 | TRBV9
ASSLTGGAHYGYT | TRBJ1-2 | TRBV27
ASSLGETTGTQH | TRBJ1-5 | TRBV7-9
ASSTQQGGEQY | TRBJ2-7 | TRBV19
AWSGDRFLNTEAF | TRBJ1-1 | TRBV30
ASNPFGEGGGRETQY | TRBJ2-5 | TRBV28
ASIPGDSPGTQY | TRBJ2-5 | TRBV7-8
ASSLNFGGASSNNEQF | TRBJ2-1 | TRBV5-1
ASSQASGSVEQY | TRBJ2-7 | TRBV3-1/TRBV3-2
ASSPASGQTGYT | TRBJ1-2 | TRBV7-9